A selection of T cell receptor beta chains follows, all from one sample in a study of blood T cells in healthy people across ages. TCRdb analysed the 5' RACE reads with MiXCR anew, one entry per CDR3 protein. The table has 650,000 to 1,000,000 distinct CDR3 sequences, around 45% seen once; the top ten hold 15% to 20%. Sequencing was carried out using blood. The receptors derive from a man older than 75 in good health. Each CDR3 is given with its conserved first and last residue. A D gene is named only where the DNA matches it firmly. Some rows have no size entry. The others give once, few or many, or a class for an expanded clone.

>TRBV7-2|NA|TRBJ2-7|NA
CASSEALGPIYEQYF
TGTGCCAGCAGCGAGGCTCTCGGACCGATCTACGAGCAGTACTTC
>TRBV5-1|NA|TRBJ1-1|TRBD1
CASSSVTGAPEAFF
TGCGCCAGCAGCTCTGTGACAGGGGCCCCTGAAGCTTTCTTT
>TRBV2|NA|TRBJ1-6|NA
CASSEDGGQKYNSPLHF
TGTGCCAGCAGTGAAGATGGAGGACAGAAATATAATTCACCCCTCCACTTT
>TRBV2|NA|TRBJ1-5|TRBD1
CASSEAIHRGGQPQHF
TGTGCCAGCAGTGAAGCAATACACAGGGGTGGGCAGCCCCAGCATTTT
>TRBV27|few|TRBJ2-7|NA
CASRRPGTPTYEQYF
TGTGCCAGCAGGCGTCCCGGGACGCCTACCTACGAGCAGTACTTC
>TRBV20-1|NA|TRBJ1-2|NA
CSARDPGVGYTF
TGCAGTGCTAGAGATCCCGGTGTTGGCTACACCTTC
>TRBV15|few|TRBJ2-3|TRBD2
CATSQTSGRIDTQYF
TGTGCCACCAGTCAGACTAGCGGGAGGATAGATACGCAGTATTTT
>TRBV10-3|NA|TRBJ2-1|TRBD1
CATGTGQNEQFF
TGTGCCACAGGGACAGGTCAAAATGAGCAGTTCTTC
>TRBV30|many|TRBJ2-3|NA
CAWSVDSNPDTQYF
TGTGCCTGGAGTGTGGACTCCAATCCAGATACGCAGTATTTT
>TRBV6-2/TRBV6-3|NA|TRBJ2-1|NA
CASSLIRTYNEQFF
TGTGCCAGCAGTTTAATTCGGACGTACAATGAGCAGTTCTTC
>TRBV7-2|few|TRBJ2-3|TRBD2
CASSLTSGLTDTQYF
TGTGCCAGCAGCTTGACTAGCGGGCTCACAGATACGCAGTATTTT
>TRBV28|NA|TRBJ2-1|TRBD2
CASSPIPGLADNEQFF
TGTGCCAGCAGCCCAATTCCAGGACTAGCGGACAATGAGCAGTTCTTC
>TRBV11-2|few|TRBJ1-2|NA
CASSSDLNNYGYTF
TGTGCCAGCAGCTCGGACCTGAATAACTATGGCTACACCTTC
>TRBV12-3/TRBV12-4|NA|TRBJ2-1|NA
CASSPGSANWEQFF
TGTGCCAGCAGTCCAGGATCGGCGAACTGGGAGCAGTTCTTC
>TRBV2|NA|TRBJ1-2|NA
CASSIDGGGGYTF
TGTGCCAGCAGCATTGACGGCGGCGGTGGCTACACCTTC
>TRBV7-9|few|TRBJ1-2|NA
CASSRTGVNYGYTF
TGTGCCAGCAGCCGGACGGGGGTTAACTATGGCTACACCTTC
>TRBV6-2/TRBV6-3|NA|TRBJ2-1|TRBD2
CASSPTYSISGRPGNEQFF
TGTGCCAGCAGTCCTACGTACTCTATTAGCGGGAGACCGGGGAATGAGCAGTTCTTC
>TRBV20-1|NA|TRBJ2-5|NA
CSARPTQEAQYF
TGCAGCGCACGGCCTACCCAAGAGGCCCAGTACTTC
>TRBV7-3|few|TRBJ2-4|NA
CASSLGGTADIQYF
TGTGCCAGCAGCTTAGGCGGCACAGCGGACATTCAGTACTTC
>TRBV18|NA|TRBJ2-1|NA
CASSPPASSYNEQFF
TGTGCCAGCTCACCACCGGCTAGCTCCTACAATGAGCAGTTCTTC
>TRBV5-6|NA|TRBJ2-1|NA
CASCLGGADEQFF
TGTGCCAGCTGTCTTGGCGGGGCGGATGAGCAGTTCTTC
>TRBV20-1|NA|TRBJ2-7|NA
CSARDLGSYEQYF
TGCAGTGCTAGAGATCTAGGCTCCTACGAGCAGTACTTC
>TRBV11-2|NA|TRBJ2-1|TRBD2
CASSSGLAGFYNEQFF
TGTGCCAGCAGCTCGGGACTAGCGGGATTCTACAATGAGCAGTTCTTC
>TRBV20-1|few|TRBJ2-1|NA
CSASRDWNSNEQFF
TGCAGTGCTTCCCGGGACTGGAACTCCAATGAGCAGTTCTTC
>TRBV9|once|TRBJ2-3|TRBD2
CASSDSHRLAVSTDTQYF
TGTGCCAGCAGCGACTCCCACAGACTAGCGGTTAGCACAGATACGCAGTATTTT
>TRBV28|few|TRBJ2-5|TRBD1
CATGTGEVEETQYF
TGTGCCACCGGGACAGGGGAAGTTGAAGAGACCCAGTACTTC
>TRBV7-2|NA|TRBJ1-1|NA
CASSRRSDTEAFF
TGTGCCAGCAGCCGCCGTTCGGACACTGAAGCTTTCTTT
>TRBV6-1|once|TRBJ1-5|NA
CASIPNGLLQVGNQPQHF
TGTGCCAGCATCCCCAACGGCTTACTCCAGGTCGGCAATCAGCCCCAGCATTTT
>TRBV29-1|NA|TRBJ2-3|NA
CSVGRDRTDTQYF
TGCAGCGTTGGGCGGGACCGCACAGATACGCAGTATTTT
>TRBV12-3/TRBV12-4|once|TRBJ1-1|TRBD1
CASTKGQSSTEAFF
TGTGCCAGCACCAAGGGACAGTCGAGCACTGAAGCTTTCTTT
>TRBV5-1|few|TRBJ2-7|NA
CASSRRGPNYEQYF
TGCGCCAGCAGCAGGCGGGGCCCCAACTACGAGCAGTACTTC
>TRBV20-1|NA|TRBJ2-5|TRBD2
CSAPPGAGTLGEETQYF
TGCAGTGCCCCCCCGGGAGCGGGAACCCTAGGGGAAGAGACCCAGTACTTC
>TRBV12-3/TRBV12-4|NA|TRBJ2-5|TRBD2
CASLGLTVETQYF
TGTGCCAGCTTGGGACTAACGGTAGAGACCCAGTACTTC
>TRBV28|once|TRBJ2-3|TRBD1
CASRTGGRTDTQYF
TGTGCCAGCAGGACAGGGGGCCGCACAGATACGCAGTATTTT
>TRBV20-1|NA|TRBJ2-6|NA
CSARSPGANVLTF
TGCAGTGCTAGAAGCCCTGGGGCCAACGTCCTGACTTTC
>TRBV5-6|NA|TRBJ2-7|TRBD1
CASSLLGGPYEQYF
TGTGCCAGCAGCCTCTTAGGGGGCCCCTACGAGCAGTACTTC
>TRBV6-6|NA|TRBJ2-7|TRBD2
CASRLATSYEQYF
TGTGCCAGCCGACTAGCGACGTCCTACGAGCAGTACTTC
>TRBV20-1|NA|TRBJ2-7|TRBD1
CSATKTGVGEQYF
TGCAGTGCTACCAAGACAGGGGTGGGGGAGCAGTACTTC
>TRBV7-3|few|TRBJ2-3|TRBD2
CASSLNPGVAGVNTQYF
TGTGCCAGCAGCTTAAACCCGGGGGTAGCGGGAGTAAATACGCAGTATTTT
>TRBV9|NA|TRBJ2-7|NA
CASSVGVNEQYF
TGTGCCAGCAGCGTAGGGGTCAATGAGCAGTACTTC
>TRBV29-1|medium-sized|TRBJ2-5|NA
CSVESLADQETQYF
TGCAGCGTTGAGTCCCTAGCAGACCAAGAGACCCAGTACTTC
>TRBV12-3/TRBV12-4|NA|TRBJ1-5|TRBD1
CASSLAWDSNSNQPQHF
TGTGCCAGCAGTTTAGCGTGGGACAGTAATAGCAATCAGCCCCAGCATTTT
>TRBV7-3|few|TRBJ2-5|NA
CASSLGGGYSEETQYF
TGTGCCAGCAGCTTAGGAGGGGGCTATTCGGAAGAGACCCAGTACTTC
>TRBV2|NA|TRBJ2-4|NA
CASSAAGAIQNIQYF
TGTGCCAGCAGTGCTGCAGGGGCAATCCAAAACATTCAGTACTTC
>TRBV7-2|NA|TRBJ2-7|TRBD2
CASSWTGGLAGPYEQYF
TGTGCCAGCAGCTGGACAGGGGGACTAGCGGGTCCCTACGAGCAGTACTTC
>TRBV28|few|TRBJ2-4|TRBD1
CASSYGQGAAKNIQYF
TGTGCCAGCAGCTACGGACAGGGGGCGGCCAAAAACATTCAGTACTTC
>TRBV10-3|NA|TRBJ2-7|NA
CAISAPAGSSEQYF
TGTGCCATCAGTGCTCCCGCGGGTAGTAGCGAGCAGTACTTC
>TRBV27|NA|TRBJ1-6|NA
CASTSGGRFSPLHF
TGTGCCAGCACCTCCGGGGGGCGGTTCTCACCCCTCCACTTT
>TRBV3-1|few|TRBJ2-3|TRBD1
CASSQGRQGRDTQYF
TGTGCCAGCAGCCAAGGAAGACAGGGAAGAGATACGCAGTATTTT
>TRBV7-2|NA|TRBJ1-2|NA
CASSSNLIDFGGYTF
TGTGCCAGCAGCTCGAACCTAATTGATTTTGGTGGCTACACCTTC
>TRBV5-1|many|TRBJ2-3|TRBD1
CASSYGTGRTDTQYF
TGCGCCAGCAGCTACGGGACAGGGAGGACAGATACGCAGTATTTT
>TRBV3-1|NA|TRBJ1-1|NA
CASSPNAGIGTEAFF
TGTGCCAGCAGCCCCAATGCAGGGATCGGTACTGAAGCTTTCTTT
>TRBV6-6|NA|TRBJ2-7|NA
CASSSSGTAGYEQYF
TGTGCCAGCAGTTCGTCCGGGACAGCGGGGTACGAGCAGTACTTC